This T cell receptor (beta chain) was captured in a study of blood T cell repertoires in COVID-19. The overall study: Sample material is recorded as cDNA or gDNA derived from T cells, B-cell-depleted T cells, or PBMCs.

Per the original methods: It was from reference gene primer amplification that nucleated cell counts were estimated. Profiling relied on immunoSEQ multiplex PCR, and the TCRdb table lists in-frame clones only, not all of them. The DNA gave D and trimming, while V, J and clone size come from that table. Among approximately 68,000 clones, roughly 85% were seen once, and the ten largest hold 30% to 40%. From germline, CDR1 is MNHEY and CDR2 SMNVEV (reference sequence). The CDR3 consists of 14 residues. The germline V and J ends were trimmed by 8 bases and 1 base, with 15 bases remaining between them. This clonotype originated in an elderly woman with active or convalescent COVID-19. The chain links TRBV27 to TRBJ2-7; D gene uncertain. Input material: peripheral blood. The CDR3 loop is CASCIDDLSYEQYF. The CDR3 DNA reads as TGTGCCAGCTGCATAGATGACTTATCCTACGAGCAGTACTTC.